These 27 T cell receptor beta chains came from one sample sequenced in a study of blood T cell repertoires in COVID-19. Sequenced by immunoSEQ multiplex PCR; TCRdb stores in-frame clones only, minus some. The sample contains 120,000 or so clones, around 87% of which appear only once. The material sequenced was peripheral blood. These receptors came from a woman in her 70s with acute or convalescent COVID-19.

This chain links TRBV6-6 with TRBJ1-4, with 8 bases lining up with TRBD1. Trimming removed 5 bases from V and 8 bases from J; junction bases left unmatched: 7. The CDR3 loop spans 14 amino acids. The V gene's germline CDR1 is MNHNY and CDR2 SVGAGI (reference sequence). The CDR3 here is CASSVPGQAEKLFF. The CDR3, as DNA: TGTGCCAGCAGTGTACCGGGACAGGCCGAAAAACTGTTTTTT.

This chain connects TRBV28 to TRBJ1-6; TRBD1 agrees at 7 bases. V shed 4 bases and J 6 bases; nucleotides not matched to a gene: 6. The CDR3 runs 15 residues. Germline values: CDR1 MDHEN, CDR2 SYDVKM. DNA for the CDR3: TGTGCCAGCAGTTCATCGACAGGGCCTAATTCACCCCTCCACTTT. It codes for CASSSSTGPNSPLHF.

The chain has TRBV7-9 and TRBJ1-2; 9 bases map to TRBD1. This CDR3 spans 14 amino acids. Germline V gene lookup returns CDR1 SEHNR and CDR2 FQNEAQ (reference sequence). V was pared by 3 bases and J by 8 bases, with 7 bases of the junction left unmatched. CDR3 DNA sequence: TGTGCCAGCAGCTTGGGACAGGGTTCCCGAGGCTACACCTTC. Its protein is CASSLGQGSRGYTF.

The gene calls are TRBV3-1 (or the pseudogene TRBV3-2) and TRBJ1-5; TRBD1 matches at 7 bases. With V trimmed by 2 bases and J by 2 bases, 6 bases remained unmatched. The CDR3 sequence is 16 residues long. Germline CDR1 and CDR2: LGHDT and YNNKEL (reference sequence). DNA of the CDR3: TGTGCCAGCAGCCAAACTGGGGACAGCGGCAATCAGCCCCAGCATTTT. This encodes CASSQTGDSGNQPQHF.

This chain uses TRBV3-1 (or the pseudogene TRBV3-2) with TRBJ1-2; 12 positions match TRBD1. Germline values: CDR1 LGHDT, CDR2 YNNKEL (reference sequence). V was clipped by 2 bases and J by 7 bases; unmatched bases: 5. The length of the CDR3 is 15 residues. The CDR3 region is CASSQQGQGASGYTF. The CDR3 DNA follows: TGTGCCAGCAGCCAACAGGGACAGGGGGCAAGTGGCTACACCTTC.

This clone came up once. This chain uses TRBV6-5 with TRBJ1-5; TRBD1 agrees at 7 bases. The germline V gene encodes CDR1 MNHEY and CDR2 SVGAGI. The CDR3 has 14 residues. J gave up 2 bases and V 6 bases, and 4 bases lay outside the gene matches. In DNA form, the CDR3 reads TGTGCCAGCAGGCGAGGGGGCCGCAATCAGCCCCAGCATTTT. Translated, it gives CASRRGGRNQPQHF.

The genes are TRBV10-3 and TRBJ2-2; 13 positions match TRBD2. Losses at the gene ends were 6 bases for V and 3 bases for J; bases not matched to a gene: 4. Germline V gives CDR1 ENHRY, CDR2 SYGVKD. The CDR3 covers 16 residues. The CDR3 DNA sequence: TGTGCCATCAGCAGGACTAGCGGGGGAGACACCGGGGAGCTGTTTTTT. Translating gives CAISRTSGGDTGELFF.

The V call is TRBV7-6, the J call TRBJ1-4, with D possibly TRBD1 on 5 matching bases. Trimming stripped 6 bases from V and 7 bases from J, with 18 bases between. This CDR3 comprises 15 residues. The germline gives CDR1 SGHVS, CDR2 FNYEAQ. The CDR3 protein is CASSPYLRGIEKLFF. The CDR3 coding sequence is TGTGCCAGCAGTCCATACTTAAGGGGAATTGAAAAACTGTTTTTT.

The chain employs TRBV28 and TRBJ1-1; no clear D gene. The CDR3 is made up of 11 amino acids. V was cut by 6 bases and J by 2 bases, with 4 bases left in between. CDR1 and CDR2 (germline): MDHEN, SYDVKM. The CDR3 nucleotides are TGTGCCAGCAGGTCTAACACTGAAGCTTTCTTT. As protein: CASRSNTEAFF.

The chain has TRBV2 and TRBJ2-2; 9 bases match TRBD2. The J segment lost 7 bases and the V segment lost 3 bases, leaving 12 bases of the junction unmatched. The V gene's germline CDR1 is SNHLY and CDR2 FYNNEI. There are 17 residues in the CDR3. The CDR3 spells CASSDARGGAGVGELFF. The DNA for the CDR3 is TGTGCCAGCAGTGACGCGCGCGGGGGGGCCGGAGTCGGGGAGCTGTTTTTT. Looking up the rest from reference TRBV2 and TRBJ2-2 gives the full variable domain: EPEVTQTPSHQVTQMGQEVILRCVPISNHLYFYWYRQILGQKVEFLVSFYNNEISEKSEIFDDQFSVERPDGSNFTLKIRSTKLEDSAMYFCASSDARGGAGVGELFFGEGSRLTVL.

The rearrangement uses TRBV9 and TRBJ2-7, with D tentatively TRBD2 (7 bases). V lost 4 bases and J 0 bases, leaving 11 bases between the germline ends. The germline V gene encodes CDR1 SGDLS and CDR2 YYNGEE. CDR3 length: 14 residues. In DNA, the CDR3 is TGTGCCAGCAGCCAAGCGGGACACTCCTACGAGCAGTACTTC. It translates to CASSQAGHSYEQYF.

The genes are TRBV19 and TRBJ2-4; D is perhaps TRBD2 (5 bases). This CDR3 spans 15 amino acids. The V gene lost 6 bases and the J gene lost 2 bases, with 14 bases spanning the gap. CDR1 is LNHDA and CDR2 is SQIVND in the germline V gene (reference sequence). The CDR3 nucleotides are TGTGCCAGTAGACCCCGGGGTACGTCCAAAAACATTCAGTACTTC. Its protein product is CASRPRGTSKNIQYF.

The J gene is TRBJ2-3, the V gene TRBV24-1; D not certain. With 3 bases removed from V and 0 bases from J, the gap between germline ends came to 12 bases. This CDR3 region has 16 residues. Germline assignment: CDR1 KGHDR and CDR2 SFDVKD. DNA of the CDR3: TGTGCCACCAGTGATCGACACTCGTCTAGCACAGATACGCAGTATTTT. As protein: CATSDRHSSSTDTQYF.

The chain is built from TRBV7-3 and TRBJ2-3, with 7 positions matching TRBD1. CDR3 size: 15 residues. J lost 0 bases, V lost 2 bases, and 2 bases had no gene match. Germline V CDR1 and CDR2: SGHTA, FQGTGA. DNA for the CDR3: TGTGCCAGCAGCTTAGACAGGGTTAGCACAGATACGCAGTATTTT. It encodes CASSLDRVSTDTQYF.

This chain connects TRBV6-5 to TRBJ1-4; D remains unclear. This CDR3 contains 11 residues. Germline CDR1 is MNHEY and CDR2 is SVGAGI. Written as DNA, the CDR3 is TGTGCTTCCGGGGATAATGAAAAACTGTTTTTT. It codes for CASGDNEKLFF.

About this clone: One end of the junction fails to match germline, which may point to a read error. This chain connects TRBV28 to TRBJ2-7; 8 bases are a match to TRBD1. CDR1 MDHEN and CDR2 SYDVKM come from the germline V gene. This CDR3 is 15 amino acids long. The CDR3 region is CASSLVGTGSHEQYF. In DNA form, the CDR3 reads TGTGCCAGCAGTTTGGTGGGGACAGGCTCCCACGAGCAGTACTTC.

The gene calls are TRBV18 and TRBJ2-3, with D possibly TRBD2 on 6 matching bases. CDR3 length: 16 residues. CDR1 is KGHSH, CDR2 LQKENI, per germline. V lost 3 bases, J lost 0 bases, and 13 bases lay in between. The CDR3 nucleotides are TGTGCCAGCTCACCTCCTGGGACTTCGAGCACAGATACGCAGTATTTT. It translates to CASSPPGTSSTDTQYF. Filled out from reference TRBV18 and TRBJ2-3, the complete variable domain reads NAGVMQNPRHLVRRRGQEARLRCSPMKGHSHVYWYRQLPEEGLKFMVYLQKENIIDESGMPKERFSAEFPKEGPSILRIQQVVRGDSAAYFCASSPPGTSSTDTQYFGPGTRLTVL.

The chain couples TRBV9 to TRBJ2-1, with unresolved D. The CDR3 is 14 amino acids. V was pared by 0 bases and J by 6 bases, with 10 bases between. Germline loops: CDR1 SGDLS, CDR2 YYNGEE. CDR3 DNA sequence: TGTGCCAGCAGCGTAGAAGGTAGCCTCAATGAGCAGTTCTTC. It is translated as CASSVEGSLNEQFF.

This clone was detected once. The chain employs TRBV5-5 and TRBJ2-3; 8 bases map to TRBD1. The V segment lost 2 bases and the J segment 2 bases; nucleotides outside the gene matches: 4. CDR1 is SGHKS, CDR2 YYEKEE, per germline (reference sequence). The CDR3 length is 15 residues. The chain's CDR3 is CASSLGQGPTDTQYF. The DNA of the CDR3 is TGTGCCAGCAGCTTAGGACAGGGCCCCACAGATACGCAGTATTTT.

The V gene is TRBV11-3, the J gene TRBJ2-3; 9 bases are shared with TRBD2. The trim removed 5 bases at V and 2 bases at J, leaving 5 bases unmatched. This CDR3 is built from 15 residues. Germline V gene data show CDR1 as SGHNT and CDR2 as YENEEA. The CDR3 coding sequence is TGTGCCAGCAGCCCAAGCGGGGGGAACACAGATACGCAGTATTTT. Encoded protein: CASSPSGGNTDTQYF.

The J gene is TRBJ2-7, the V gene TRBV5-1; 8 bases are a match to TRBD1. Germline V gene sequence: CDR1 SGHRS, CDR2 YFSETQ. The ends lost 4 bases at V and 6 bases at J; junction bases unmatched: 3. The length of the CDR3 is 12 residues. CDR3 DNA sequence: TGCGCCAGCAGCCTGGACAGGGCCGAGCAGTACTTC. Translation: CASSLDRAEQYF.

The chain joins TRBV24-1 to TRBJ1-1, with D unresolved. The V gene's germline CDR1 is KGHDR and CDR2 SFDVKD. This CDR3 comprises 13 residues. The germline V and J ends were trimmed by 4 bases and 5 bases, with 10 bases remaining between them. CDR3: CATSDTKRTEAFF. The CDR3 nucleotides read TGTGCCACCAGTGACACCAAGAGAACTGAAGCTTTCTTT.

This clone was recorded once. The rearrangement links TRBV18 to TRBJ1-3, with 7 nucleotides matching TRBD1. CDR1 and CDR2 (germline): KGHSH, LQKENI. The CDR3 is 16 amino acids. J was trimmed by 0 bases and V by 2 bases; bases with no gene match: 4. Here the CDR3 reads CASSPSRDSSGNTIYF. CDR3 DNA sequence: TGTGCCAGCTCACCATCACGGGACAGCTCTGGAAACACCATATATTTT.

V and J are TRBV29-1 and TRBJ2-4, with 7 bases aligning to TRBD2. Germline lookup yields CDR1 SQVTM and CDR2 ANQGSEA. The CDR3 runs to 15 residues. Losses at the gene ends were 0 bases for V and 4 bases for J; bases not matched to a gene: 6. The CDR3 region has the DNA TGCAGCGTTGAAGAGGGACTAACCCTAAAAAACATTCAGTACTTC. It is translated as CSVEEGLTLKNIQYF.

CDR3 sequence reads: CASSIQGGGQPQHF. CDR3 coding DNA: TGTGCCAGTAGTATTCAGGGAGGAGGACAGCCCCAGCATTTT. The rearrangement uses TRBV19 and TRBJ1-5, with D maybe TRBD1 (5 bases). The germline gives CDR1 LNHDA, CDR2 SQIVND (reference sequence). This CDR3 comprises 14 residues. Trimming stripped 3 bases from V and 7 bases from J, with 13 bases between.

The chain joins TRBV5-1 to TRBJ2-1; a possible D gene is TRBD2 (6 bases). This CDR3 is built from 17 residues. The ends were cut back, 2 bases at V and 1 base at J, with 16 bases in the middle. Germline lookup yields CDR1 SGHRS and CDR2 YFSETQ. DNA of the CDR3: TGCGCCAGCAGCTTAGCGGTAGGTGCGGGATCCTACAATGAGCAGTTCTTC. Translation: CASSLAVGAGSYNEQFF.

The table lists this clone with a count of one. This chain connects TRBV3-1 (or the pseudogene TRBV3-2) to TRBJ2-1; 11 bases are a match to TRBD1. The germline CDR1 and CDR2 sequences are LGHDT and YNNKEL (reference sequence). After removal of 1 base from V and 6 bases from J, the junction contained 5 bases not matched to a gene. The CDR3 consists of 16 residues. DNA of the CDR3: TGTGCCAGCAGCCAAGGAGGACAGGGGGCGCGCAATGAGCAGTTCTTC. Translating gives CASSQGGQGARNEQFF.